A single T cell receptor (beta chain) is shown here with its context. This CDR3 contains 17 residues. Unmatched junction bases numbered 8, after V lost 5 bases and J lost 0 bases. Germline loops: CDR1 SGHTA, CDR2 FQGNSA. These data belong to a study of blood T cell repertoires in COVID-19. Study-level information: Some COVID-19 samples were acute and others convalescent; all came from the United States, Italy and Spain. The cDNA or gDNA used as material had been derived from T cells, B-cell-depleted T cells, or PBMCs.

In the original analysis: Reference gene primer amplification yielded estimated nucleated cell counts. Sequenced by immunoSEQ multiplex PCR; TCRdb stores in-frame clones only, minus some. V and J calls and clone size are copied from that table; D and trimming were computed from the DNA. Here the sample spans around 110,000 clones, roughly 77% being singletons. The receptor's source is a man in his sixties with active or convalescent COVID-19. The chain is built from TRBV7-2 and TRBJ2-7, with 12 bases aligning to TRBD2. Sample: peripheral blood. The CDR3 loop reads CASSPRTSGTSSYEQYF. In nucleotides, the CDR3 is TGTGCCAGCAGCCCTCGGACTAGCGGGACCAGCTCCTACGAGCAGTACTTC.